The text below deals with one T cell receptor (beta chain). Its matching antigen is unknown. The data belong to a study of CD4 T cells in relation to SARS-CoV-2 and coronaviruses. Findings and limits, study-wide: Each donor contributed either pre-pandemic or post-infection samples, not both.

Sequencing was performed with immunoSEQ multiplex PCR; in TCRdb, only in-frame clones are kept and a portion is missing. The table lists 20,000 to 25,000 clones, about 76% of them singletons. Before the COVID-19 pandemic, during about 2010-2018, CD4+ T cells were taken from unexposed donors. Isolation of CD4+ T cells took place after about 9 days in culture. As cell numbers allowed, unexposed-donor CD4+ T cells faced SARS-CoV-2 S/N and four cold-coronavirus spikes. The germline V gene has CDR1 LNHDA and CDR2 SQIVND (reference sequence). The germline V and J ends were trimmed by 5 bases and 0 bases, with 8 bases remaining between them. The CDR3 contains 15 residues.

The V gene is TRBV19, the J gene TRBJ2-6; no definite D call. The receptor's source is a human donor in good health. The sample taken for sequencing was CD4+ T cells from PBMCs, cultured in vitro. The CDR3 region is CASSLVISGANVLTF. CDR3 DNA sequence: TGTGCCAGTAGTCTCGTAATCTCTGGGGCCAACGTCCTGACTTTC.